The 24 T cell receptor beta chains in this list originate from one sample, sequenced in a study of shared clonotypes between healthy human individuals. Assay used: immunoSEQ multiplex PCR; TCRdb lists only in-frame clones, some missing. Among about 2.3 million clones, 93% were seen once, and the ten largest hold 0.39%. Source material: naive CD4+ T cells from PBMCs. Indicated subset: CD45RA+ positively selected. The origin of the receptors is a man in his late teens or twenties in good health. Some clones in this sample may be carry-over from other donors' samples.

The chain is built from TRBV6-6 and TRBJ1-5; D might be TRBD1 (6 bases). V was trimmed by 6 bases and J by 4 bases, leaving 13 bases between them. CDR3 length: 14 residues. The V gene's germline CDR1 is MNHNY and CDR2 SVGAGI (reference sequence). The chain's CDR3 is CASRAGTPNQPQHF. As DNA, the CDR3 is TGTGCCAGCAGAGCCGGGACACCTAATCAGCCCCAGCATTTT.

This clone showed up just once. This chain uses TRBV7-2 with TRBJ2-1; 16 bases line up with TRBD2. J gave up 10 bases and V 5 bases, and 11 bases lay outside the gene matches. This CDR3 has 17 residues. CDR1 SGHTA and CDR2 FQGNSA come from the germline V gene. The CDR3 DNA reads TGTGCCAGCAGCCGGGGACTAGCGGGAGGGCCCGTCGGGGAGCAGTTCTTC. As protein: CASSRGLAGGPVGEQFF.

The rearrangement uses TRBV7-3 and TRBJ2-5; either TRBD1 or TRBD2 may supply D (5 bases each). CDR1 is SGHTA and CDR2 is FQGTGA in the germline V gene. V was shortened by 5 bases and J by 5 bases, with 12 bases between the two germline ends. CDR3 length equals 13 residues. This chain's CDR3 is CASSGGSLETQYF. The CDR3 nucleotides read TGTGCCAGCAGCGGGGGAAGCCTGGAGACCCAGTACTTC.

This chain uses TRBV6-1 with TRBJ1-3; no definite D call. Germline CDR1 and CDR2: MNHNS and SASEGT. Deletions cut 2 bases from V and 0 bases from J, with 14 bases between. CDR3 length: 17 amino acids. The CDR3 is CASSELRASLSGNTIYF. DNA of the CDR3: TGTGCCAGCAGTGAACTTAGGGCAAGCCTCTCTGGAAACACCATATATTTT.

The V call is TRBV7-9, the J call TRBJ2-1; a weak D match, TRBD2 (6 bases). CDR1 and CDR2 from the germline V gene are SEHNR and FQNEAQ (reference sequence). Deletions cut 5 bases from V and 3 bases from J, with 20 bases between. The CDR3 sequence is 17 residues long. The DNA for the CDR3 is TGTGCCAGCAGCCCCCGCCCAGGCACTAGCAGCTACAATGAGCAGTTCTTC. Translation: CASSPRPGTSSYNEQFF.

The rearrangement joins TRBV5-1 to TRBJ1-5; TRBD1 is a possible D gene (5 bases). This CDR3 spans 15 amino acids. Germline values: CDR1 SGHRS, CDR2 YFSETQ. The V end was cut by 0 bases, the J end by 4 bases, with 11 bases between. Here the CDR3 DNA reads TGCGCCAGCAGCTTGGGCCAGTCAGGGAATCAGCCCCAGCATTTT. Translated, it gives CASSLGQSGNQPQHF.

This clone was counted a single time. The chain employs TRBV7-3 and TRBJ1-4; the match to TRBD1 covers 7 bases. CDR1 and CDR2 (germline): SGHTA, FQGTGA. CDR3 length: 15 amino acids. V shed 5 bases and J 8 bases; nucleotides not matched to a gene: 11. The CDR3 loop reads CASSRVRDRGEKLFF. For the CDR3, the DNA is TGTGCCAGCAGCAGGGTCCGGGACAGAGGGGAAAAACTGTTTTTT.

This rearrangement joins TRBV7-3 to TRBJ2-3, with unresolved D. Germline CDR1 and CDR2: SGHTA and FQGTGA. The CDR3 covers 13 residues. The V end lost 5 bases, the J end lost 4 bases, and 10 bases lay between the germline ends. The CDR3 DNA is TGTGCCAGCAGCCCCAACAAGGCAGATACGCAGTATTTT. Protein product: CASSPNKADTQYF.

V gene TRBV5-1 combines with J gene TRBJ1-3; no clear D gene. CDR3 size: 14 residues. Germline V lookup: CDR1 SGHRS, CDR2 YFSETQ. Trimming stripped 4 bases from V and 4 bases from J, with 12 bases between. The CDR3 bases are TGCGCCAGCAGCGGCGGGCCTGGGGGAAACACCATATATTTT. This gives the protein CASSGGPGGNTIYF.

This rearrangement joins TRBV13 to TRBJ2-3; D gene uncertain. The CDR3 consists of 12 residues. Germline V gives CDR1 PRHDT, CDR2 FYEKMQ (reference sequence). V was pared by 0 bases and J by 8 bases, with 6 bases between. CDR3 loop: CASSLGGGTQYF. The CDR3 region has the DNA TGTGCCAGCAGCTTAGGGGGCGGTACGCAGTATTTT.

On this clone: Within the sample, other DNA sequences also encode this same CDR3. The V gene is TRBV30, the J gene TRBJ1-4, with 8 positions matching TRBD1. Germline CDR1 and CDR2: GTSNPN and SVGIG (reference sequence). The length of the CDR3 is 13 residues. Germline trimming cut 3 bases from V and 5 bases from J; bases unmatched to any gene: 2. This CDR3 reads CAWRRQGNEKLFF. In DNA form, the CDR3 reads TGTGCCTGGAGAAGACAGGGGAATGAAAAACTGTTTTTT.

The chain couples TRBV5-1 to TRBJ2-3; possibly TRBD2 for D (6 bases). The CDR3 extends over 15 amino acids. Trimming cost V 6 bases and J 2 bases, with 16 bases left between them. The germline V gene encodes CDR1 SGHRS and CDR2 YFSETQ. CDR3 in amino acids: CASTKLAPPTDTQYF. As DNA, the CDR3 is TGCGCCAGCACGAAACTAGCCCCACCCACAGATACGCAGTATTTT.

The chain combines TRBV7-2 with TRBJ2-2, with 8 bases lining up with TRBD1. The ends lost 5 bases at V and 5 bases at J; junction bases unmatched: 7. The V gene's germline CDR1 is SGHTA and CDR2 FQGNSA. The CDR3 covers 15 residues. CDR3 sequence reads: CASSPRTGRTGELFF. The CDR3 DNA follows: TGTGCCAGCAGCCCTCGGACAGGGAGGACCGGGGAGCTGTTTTTT.

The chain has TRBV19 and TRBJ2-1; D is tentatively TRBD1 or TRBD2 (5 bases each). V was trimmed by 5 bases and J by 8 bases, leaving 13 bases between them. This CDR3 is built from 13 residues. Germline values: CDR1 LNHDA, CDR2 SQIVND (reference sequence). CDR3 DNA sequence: TGTGCCAGTAGTTCCCGGGGCCCCTATGAGCAGTTCTTC. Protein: CASSSRGPYEQFF. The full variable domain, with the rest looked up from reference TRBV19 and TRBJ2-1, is DGGITQSPKYLFRKEGQNVTLSCEQNLNHDAMYWYRQDPGQGLRLIYYSQIVNDFQKGDIAEGYSVSREKKESFPLTVTSAQKNPTAFYLCASSSRGPYEQFFGPGTRLTVL.

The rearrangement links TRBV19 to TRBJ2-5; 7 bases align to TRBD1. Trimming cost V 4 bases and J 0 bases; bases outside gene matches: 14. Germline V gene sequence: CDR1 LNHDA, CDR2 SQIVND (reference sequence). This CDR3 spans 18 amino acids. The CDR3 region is CASSRDRADYRYQETQYF. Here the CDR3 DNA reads TGTGCCAGTAGTAGGGACAGAGCAGACTACCGGTACCAAGAGACCCAGTACTTC. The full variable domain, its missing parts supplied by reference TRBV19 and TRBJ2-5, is DGGITQSPKYLFRKEGQNVTLSCEQNLNHDAMYWYRQDPGQGLRLIYYSQIVNDFQKGDIAEGYSVSREKKESFPLTVTSAQKNPTAFYLCASSRDRADYRYQETQYFGPGTRLLVL.

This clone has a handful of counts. CDR3 loop: CSVTRGTNTEAFF. CDR3 sequence (DNA): TGCAGCGTTACAAGGGGCACGAACACTGAAGCTTTCTTT. The rearrangement uses TRBV29-1 and TRBJ1-1; D perhaps matches TRBD1 (5 bases). Per the germline V gene, CDR1 is SQVTM and CDR2 is ANQGSEA. V was clipped by 5 bases and J by 1 base, with 11 bases between them. The CDR3 runs 13 residues.

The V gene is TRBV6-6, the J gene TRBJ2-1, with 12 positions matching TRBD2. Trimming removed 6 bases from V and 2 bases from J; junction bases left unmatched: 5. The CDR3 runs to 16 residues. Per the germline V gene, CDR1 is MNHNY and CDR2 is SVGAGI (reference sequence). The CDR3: CASSRLAGGAYNEQFF. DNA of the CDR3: TGTGCCAGCAGCCGCCTAGCGGGAGGGGCCTACAATGAGCAGTTCTTC.

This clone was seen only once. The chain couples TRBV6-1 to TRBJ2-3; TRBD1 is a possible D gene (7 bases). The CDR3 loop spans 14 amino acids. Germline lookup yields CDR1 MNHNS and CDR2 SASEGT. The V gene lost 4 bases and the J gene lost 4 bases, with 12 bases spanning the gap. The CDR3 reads CASSARRGADTQYF. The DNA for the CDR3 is TGTGCCAGCAGTGCGCGCAGGGGGGCAGATACGCAGTATTTT.

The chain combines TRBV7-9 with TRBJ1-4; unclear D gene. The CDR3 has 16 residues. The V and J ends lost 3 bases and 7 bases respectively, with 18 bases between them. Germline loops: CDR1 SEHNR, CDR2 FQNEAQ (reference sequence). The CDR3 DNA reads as TGTGCCAGCAGCTTCGTCGGGGATTTAGGAGGTGAAAAACTGTTTTTT. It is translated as CASSFVGDLGGEKLFF.

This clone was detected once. In nucleotides, the CDR3 is TGTGCCAGCAGCGCCCGGGACAGGGCAGGGCAGCCCCAGCATTTT. Its translation is CASSARDRAGQPQHF. The chain carries TRBV7-8 and TRBJ1-5, with 9 bases fitting TRBD1. V shed 5 bases, J shed 7 bases, and the junction held 9 bases outside the gene matches. This CDR3 spans 15 amino acids. Germline V CDR1 and CDR2: SGHVS, FQNEAQ.

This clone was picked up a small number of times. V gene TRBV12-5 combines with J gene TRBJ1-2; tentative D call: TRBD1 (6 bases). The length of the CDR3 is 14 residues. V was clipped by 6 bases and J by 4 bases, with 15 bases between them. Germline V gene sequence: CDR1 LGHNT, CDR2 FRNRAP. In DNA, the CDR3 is TGTGCTAGTGGAGAACTAGGACAGCTCTATGGCTACACCTTC. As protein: CASGELGQLYGYTF.

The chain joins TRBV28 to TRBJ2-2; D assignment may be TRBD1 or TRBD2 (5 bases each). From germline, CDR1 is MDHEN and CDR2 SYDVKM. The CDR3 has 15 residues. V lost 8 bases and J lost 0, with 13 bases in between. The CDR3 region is CASLSGGTNTGELFF. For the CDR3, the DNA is TGTGCCAGCCTGAGTGGGGGAACGAACACCGGGGAGCTGTTTTTT. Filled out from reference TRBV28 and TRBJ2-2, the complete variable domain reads DVKVTQSSRYLVKRTGEKVFLECVQDMDHENMFWYRQDPGLGLRLIYFSYDVKMKEKGDIPEGYSVSREKKERFSLILESASTNQTSMYLCASLSGGTNTGELFFGEGSRLTVL.

CDR3 bases: TGTGCCTGGAGTGTAACATTGGGAGAGACCCAGTACTTC. This translates into CAWSVTLGETQYF. J is TRBJ2-5 and V is TRBV30, with D unresolved. Trimming took 0 bases from V and 4 from J, leaving 9 bases between them. Germline CDR1 and CDR2: GTSNPN and SVGIG (reference sequence). This CDR3 region has 13 residues.

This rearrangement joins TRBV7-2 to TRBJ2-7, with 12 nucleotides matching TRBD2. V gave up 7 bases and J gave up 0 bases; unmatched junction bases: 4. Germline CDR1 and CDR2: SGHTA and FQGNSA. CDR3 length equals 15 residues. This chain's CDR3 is CASTPTSGGSYEQYF. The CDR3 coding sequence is TGTGCCAGCACCCCGACTAGCGGGGGCTCCTACGAGCAGTACTTC.